The present T cell receptor (beta chain) was sequenced within a study of blood T cell repertoires in COVID-19. Background on the study: Sites in the United States, Italy and Spain provided acute and convalescent COVID-19 samples. PBMCs, B-cell-depleted T cells, or T cells provided the cDNA or gDNA that made up the material.

Enrolled through a virtual design, the participants were between about 18 and 100 years of age and came from approximately 25 US areas. Produced via immunoSEQ multiplex PCR; TCRdb's table is partial and in-frame only. The profile shows 150,000 to 200,000 clones, 75% to 90% of them singletons. The ends lost 3 bases at V and 5 bases at J; junction bases unmatched: 6. Germline V gene data show CDR1 as MDHEN and CDR2 as SYDVKM. This CDR3 spans 15 amino acids. The TCR comes from a woman under 30 who had recovered from COVID-19. This chain joins TRBV28 and TRBJ2-2, with 7 nucleotides matching TRBD1. The sequenced material came from PBMCs or T cells enriched from blood (not recorded which). CDR3 DNA: TGTGCCAGCAGTTTGGGGCCCAGGGGGACCGGGGAGCTGTTTTTT. Its protein is CASSLGPRGTGELFF.